What follows are 7 T cell receptor beta chains derived from one specimen sequenced in a study of T cell changes during pregnancy in multiple sclerosis. Profiling relied on immunoSEQ multiplex PCR, and the TCRdb table lists in-frame clones only, not all of them. Of 57,000 or so clones listed, less than 95% were seen once; the top ten hold about 7%. The input for sequencing was peripheral blood, taken in the third trimester of pregnancy. These receptors were collected from a female donor in good health, enrolled as a control in a pregnancy study.

The chain combines TRBV28 with TRBJ2-2; 14 bases align to TRBD2. This CDR3 is built from 21 residues. Trimming cost V 5 bases and J 0 bases; bases outside gene matches: 14. Germline CDR1 reads MDHEN; CDR2 reads SYDVKM. This CDR3 reads CASSGLGTSGSNHANTGELFF. For the CDR3, the DNA is TGTGCCAGCAGTGGACTCGGGACTAGCGGGAGCAACCACGCGAACACCGGGGAGCTGTTTTTT.

The rearrangement links TRBV7-8 to TRBJ1-1; 9 nucleotides line up with TRBD1. The CDR3 runs to 16 residues. In germline, CDR1 is SGHVS, CDR2 FQNEAQ. The ends lost 1 base at V and 4 bases at J; junction bases unmatched: 7. CDR3 region: CASSLEGQGFRTEAFF. CDR3 coding DNA: TGTGCCAGCAGCTTAGAGGGACAGGGTTTCCGCACTGAAGCTTTCTTT.

In the case of this clone: Relative to the germline gene, one junction end is altered; a read error may explain this. The chain couples TRBV4-3 to TRBJ2-1; TRBD2 agrees at 9 bases. Germline-derived CDR1 and CDR2 are LGHNA and YSLEER. CDR3 length: 16 amino acids. Here the CDR3 reads CASSKDGAGGAVEQFF. The CDR3 DNA reads TGCGCCAGCAGCAAAGACGGCGCGGGGGGGGCGGTAGAGCAGTTCTTC.

This chain uses TRBV28 with TRBJ2-7; 9 nucleotides line up with TRBD1. Per the germline V gene, CDR1 is MDHEN and CDR2 is SYDVKM. V lost 5 bases to trimming and J lost 7 bases; unmatched junction nucleotides: 12. This CDR3 spans 15 amino acids. For the CDR3, the DNA is TGTGCCAGCAGTGCCCGGGACAGGGCCTTTGGGGAGCAGTACTTC. It specifies CASSARDRAFGEQYF.

The chain carries TRBV5-1 and TRBJ1-3, with D possibly being TRBD1 (5 bases). V lost 4 bases to trimming and J lost 0 bases, with 14 bases between them. Germline V gives CDR1 SGHRS, CDR2 YFSETQ. This CDR3 spans 16 amino acids. CDR3 coding DNA: TGCGCCAGCAGCCCCGACAGTGTCACCTCTGGAAACACCATATATTTT. The encoded protein is CASSPDSVTSGNTIYF.

Turning to this clone: This CDR3 is also generated by other DNA sequences in the sample. The CDR3 sequence: CASSRGQIYGYTF. CDR3 nucleotide sequence: TGTGCCAGCAGTCGGGGACAGATCTATGGCTACACCTTC. The chain has TRBV6-5 and TRBJ1-2; 7 bases map to TRBD1. The V segment lost 5 bases and the J segment 4 bases; nucleotides outside the gene matches: 4. The CDR3 is 13 amino acids. The germline gives CDR1 MNHEY, CDR2 SVGAGI.

The chain uses TRBV30 and TRBJ1-1; 7 bases line up with TRBD1. The junction had 17 bases not matched to a gene; V was cut back by 3 bases and J by 4 bases. Germline V lookup: CDR1 GTSNPN, CDR2 SVGIG (reference sequence). This CDR3 is 17 amino acids long. CDR3 region: CAWRAGTAMFWGTEAFF. CDR3 sequence (DNA): TGTGCCTGGAGAGCCGGGACAGCGATGTTTTGGGGCACTGAAGCTTTCTTT.